The T cell receptor (beta chain) described here comes from a study of CD4 T cells in relation to SARS-CoV-2 and coronaviruses. About the study: After nine to eleven days of antigen culture, PBMC TCR beta CDR3s were sequenced. Overall study results and limits: No donor gave both pre-pandemic and post-infection samples.

Germline CDR1 and CDR2: SGHTA and FQGNSA. The V gene lost 5 bases and the J gene lost 3 bases, with 14 bases spanning the gap. The CDR3 loop spans 15 amino acids. Before the COVID-19 pandemic, during about 2011-2019, CD4+ T cells were taken from unexposed donors. CD4+ T cells were isolated from the cells after around 10 days of culture. Assay used: immunoSEQ multiplex PCR; TCRdb lists only in-frame clones, some missing. The repertoire holds 27,000 or so clones, 76% seen once, with about a sixth in the top ten. Concerning this clone: Its antigen is currently unknown.

Material: CD4+ T cells from PBMCs, cultured in vitro. V gene TRBV7-2 combines with J gene TRBJ2-1; weak D call: TRBD2 (6 bases). This clonotype originated in a human donor in good health. The CDR3 here is CASSLGGANYNEQFF. In nucleotides, the CDR3 is TGTGCCAGCAGCCTCGGCGGGGCCAACTACAATGAGCAGTTCTTC.